The source of this T cell receptor beta chain is a study of siplizumab effects on memory and regulatory T cells. V gave up 0 bases and J gave up 3 bases, with 1 base separating them. Germline CDR1 SGHNT, CDR2 YYREEE (reference sequence). The CDR3 has 12 amino acids. Assays examined about 9.1 x 10^4 TCR templates per sample. Measured with immunoSEQ multiplex PCR; TCRdb has only the in-frame clones, and not every one. This sample has more than 85,000 clones, with roughly 90% found just once. The chain recombines TRBV5-4 with TRBJ2-1; no reliable D call. Sequencing used CD4+ T cells sorted from blood. The source of this sequence is a human donor in good health. In DNA form, the CDR3 reads TGTGCCAGCAGCTTGGACTACAATGAGCAGTTCTTC. Protein sequence: CASSLDYNEQFF.